The clone carrying this TCR beta chain showed up just a few times. The antigen is undetermined. This record belongs to a study of T-cell memory formation after mild COVID-19. Study-wide results and limits: CD4+ contracting clones were found mainly in CM and EM, and CD8+ ones in EMRA.

TCRdb analysed the 5' RACE reads with MiXCR anew, one entry per CDR3 protein. Here the sample spans about 290,000 distinct CDR3 sequences, about 15% being singletons. The TCR comes from a young man who had mild COVID-19 (a few samples of this study predate the infection). Cell type and time point are not known. Sequences were obtained from PBMCs or a T cell subset sorted from them (not recorded which).

DNA of the CDR3: TGTGCCAGCAGCACCCAGACAGGGAGATACTATGGCTACACCTTC. Protein: CASSTQTGRYYGYTF. This chain connects TRBV5-6 to TRBJ1-2, with TRBD1 matching over 7 bases. The CDR3 has 15 residues. Germline V gene lookup returns CDR1 SGHDT and CDR2 YYEEEE. The trim removed 4 bases at V and 3 bases at J, leaving 9 bases unmatched.